This TCR beta chain comes out of a study of shared clonotypes between healthy human individuals. Researchers partitioned CD4+ cells into CD45RA+ naive and CD45RA-negative memory subsets. The CDR3 sequence is 15 residues long. Germline V gene data show CDR1 as SQVTM and CDR2 as ANQGSEA. J gave up 7 bases and V 8 bases, and 12 bases lay outside the gene matches. About 30,000 T cell genomes (approximately 0.2 ug DNA) went into each sorted-subset replicate. TCRdb's table, derived via immunoSEQ multiplex PCR, lists solely in-frame clones and lacks some. The data contain some 2.4 million clones, approximately 93% of them singletons.

This TCR derives from a man younger than 30 in good health. Some clones in this sample may be carry-over from other donors' samples. V and J are TRBV29-1 and TRBJ2-2, with 11 bases that match TRBD1. The sequenced sample consisted of naive CD4+ T cells from PBMCs. Subset defined: CD45RA+ positively selected. CDR3 coding DNA: TGCAGCACCGCGACCGGGACAGGGGGGTTCGGGGAGCTGTTTTTT. It encodes CSTATGTGGFGELFF.